This T cell receptor beta chain was sequenced for a study of OX40 agonist ivuxolimab in advanced cancers. This clone was counted a few times. Trimming took 2 bases from V and 12 from J; bases not matched to a gene: 19. The CDR3 totals 17 residues. Germline loops: CDR1 LNHNV, CDR2 YYDKDF (reference sequence). Sequencing was performed with immunoSEQ multiplex PCR; in TCRdb, only in-frame clones are kept and a portion is missing. The sample includes tens of thousands of clones, 75% to 90% of them seen just once. V is TRBV15 and J is TRBJ2-4; 7 nucleotides match TRBD1. This sample comprised CD4+ or CD8+ T cells sorted from blood, obtained in a trial of the OX40 agonist ivuxolimab. The clonotype was recovered from an adult with an advanced solid tumor such as melanoma, head and neck, liver or kidney cancer. The CDR3 loop is CATSRSLTGPFEADQYF. For the CDR3, the DNA is TGTGCCACCAGCAGATCCCTGACAGGGCCCTTTGAAGCGGATCAGTACTTC.